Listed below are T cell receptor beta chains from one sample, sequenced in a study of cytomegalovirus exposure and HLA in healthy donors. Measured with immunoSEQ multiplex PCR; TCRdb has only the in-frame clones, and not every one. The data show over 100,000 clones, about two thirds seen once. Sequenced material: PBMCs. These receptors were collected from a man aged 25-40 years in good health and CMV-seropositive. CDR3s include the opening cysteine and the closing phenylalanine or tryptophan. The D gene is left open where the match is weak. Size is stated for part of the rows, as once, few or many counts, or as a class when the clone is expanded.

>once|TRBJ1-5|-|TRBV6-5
TGTGCCAGCAGTTACACGGGGGGTCAGCCCCAGCATTTT
CASSYTGGQPQHF
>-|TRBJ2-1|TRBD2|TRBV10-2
TGCGCCAGCAGTGCGGGACTAGCGGGGGGCAATGAGCAGTTCTTC
CASSAGLAGGNEQFF
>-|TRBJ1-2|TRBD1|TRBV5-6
TGTGCCAGCAGCTGGGGTGACAGGGTGAACTATGGCTACACCTTC
CASSWGDRVNYGYTF
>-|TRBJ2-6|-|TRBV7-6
TGTGCCAGCAGCTTAGCCTACTCCTCTGGGGCCAACGTCCTGACTTTC
CASSLAYSSGANVLTF
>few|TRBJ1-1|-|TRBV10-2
TGCGCCAGCCTACTACAGGCTGGGGTCACTGAAGCTTTCTTT
CASLLQAGVTEAFF
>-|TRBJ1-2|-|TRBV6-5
TGTGCCAGCAGTTACTCGCCAGGGGAGTATGGCTACACCTTC
CASSYSPGEYGYTF
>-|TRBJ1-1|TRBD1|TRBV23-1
TGCGCCAGCAGACGAAGGGACAGGTACCCTTGGAACACTGAAGCTTTCTTT
CASRRRDRYPWNTEAFF
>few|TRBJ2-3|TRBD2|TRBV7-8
TGTGCCAGCAGCCTTCAGACTAGCGGGGGGCACCCCACAGATACGCAGTATTTT
CASSLQTSGGHPTDTQYF
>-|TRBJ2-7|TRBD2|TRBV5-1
TGCGCCAGCAGCCCATGGGGACTAGCGGACTACGAGCAGTACTTC
CASSPWGLADYEQYF
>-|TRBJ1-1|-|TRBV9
TGTGCCAGCAGCGGACACGGCTTGGGCACTGAAGCTTTCTTT
CASSGHGLGTEAFF
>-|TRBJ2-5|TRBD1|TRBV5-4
TGTGCCAGCAGCTTGGTAGGGGGCGGGCGAGAGACCCAGTACTTC
CASSLVGGGRETQYF
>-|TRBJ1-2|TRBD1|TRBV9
TGTGCCAGCAGCGTAACCGGGACAGGGCATGGCTACACCTTC
CASSVTGTGHGYTF
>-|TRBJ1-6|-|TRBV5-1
TGCGCCAGCAGCTTGGGGGCCAGTCTAAATTCACCCCTCCACTTT
CASSLGASLNSPLHF
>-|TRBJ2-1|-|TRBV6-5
TGTGCCAGCAGTCGAGGCTCCCTCTTCCCTGAGCAGTTCTTC
CASSRGSLFPEQFF
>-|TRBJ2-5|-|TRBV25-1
TGTGCCAGCAGTCATGGAAGGGGATGGGAGACCCAGTACTTC
CASSHGRGWETQYF
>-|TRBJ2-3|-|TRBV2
TGTGCCAGCAGTGAACGGCGGGTAGGCGATACGCAGTATTTT
CASSERRVGDTQYF
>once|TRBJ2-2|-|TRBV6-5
TGTGCCAGCAGTTACTTCCAAGCCGGGAACACCGGGGAGCTGTTTTTT
CASSYFQAGNTGELFF
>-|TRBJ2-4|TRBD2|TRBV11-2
TGTGCCAGCAGCCAAACGGTATTAGCGGGAGGGAAGAACATTCAGTACTTC
CASSQTVLAGGKNIQYF
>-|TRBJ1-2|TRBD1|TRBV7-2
TGTGCCAGCAGCCAAGACAGGGTCAACTATGGCTACACCTTC
CASSQDRVNYGYTF
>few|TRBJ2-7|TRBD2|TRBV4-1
TGCGCCAGCAGCCAAGAGGAATATGGGGGGGGGTTCTACGAGCAGTACTTC
CASSQEEYGGGFYEQYF
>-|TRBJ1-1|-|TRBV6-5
TGTGCCAGCAGTTACTCAGGTACCGCGGAGAGAACTGAAGCTTTCTTT
CASSYSGTAERTEAFF
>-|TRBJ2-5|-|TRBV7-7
TGTGCTAGCAGCTTAGCACCGGGATTTCAAGAGACCCAGTACTTC
CASSLAPGFQETQYF
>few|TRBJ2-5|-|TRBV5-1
TGCGCCAGCAGCACCCTAGGGGTCCAAGAGACCCAGTACTTC
CASSTLGVQETQYF
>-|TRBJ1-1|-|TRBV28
TGTGCCAGCAGTTTAATGGGGCCGTTAAGGAACACTGAAGCTTTCTTT
CASSLMGPLRNTEAFF
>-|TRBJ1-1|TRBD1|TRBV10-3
TGTGCCATCAGTCTAGGGGGCCGGGATACTGAAGCTTTCTTT
CAISLGGRDTEAFF